This T cell receptor (beta chain) was captured by sequencing in a study of blood T cell repertoires in COVID-19. Looking at the study overall: Some COVID-19 samples were acute and others convalescent; all came from the United States, Italy and Spain. PBMCs, B-cell-depleted T cells, or T cells were the source of the cDNA or gDNA that made up the material.

Germline loops: CDR1 LGHNT, CDR2 FRNRAP. CDR3 length: 15 residues. The V end was cut by 0 bases, the J end by 5 bases, with 13 bases between. Sequenced by immunoSEQ multiplex PCR; TCRdb stores in-frame clones only, minus some. The sample lists some 220,000 clones, around 80% occurring once. Sequencing was carried out using peripheral blood. This TCR was recovered from a woman aged 65 to 85 with acute or convalescent COVID-19. The chain employs TRBV12-5 and TRBJ1-1; no firm D call. The CDR3 loop is CASGLVVGGITEAFF. For the CDR3, the DNA is TGTGCTAGTGGTTTGGTAGTAGGAGGGATTACTGAAGCTTTCTTT.